The sequence of this T cell receptor beta chain was determined in a study of shared clonotypes between healthy human individuals. Only in-frame clones appear in the TCRdb table, and some are missing; sequencing was by immunoSEQ multiplex PCR. The data contain about 1 million clones, 78% of them singletons. This sequence originates from a man aged 18 to 30 in good health. Some clones in this sample may be carry-over from other donors' samples. Specimen: memory CD4+ T cells from PBMCs. Described subset: CD45RA-negative fraction.

The CDR3 loop reads CASSPQLAGGTEQFF. The CDR3 DNA is TGTGCCAGCAGCCCACAACTAGCGGGAGGTACGGAGCAGTTCTTC. This chain joins TRBV7-2 and TRBJ2-1; TRBD2 matches at 12 bases. V lost 5 bases to trimming and J lost 10 bases; unmatched junction nucleotides: 9. Per the germline V gene, CDR1 is SGHTA and CDR2 is FQGNSA. The CDR3 spans 15 residues.